These 12 T cell receptor beta chains share one sample of origin, sequenced in a study of blood T cell repertoires in COVID-19. Sequencing was performed with immunoSEQ multiplex PCR; in TCRdb, only in-frame clones are kept and a portion is missing. The table lists 200,000 to 300,000 clones, approximately 87% of them singletons, with around 6.5% in the top ten. What was sequenced was peripheral blood. The receptors stem from a man aged 55 to 69 with acute or convalescent COVID-19.

The V and J genes are TRBV9 and TRBJ1-1; D is perhaps TRBD1 (5 bases). The CDR3 totals 14 residues. Trimming pared 0 bases from V and 4 bases from J, leaving 10 bases between. Germline V lookup: CDR1 SGDLS, CDR2 YYNGEE. DNA of the CDR3: TGTGCCAGCAGCGTAGACGGGGGAGCCACTGAAGCTTTCTTT. Protein sequence: CASSVDGGATEAFF.

The rearrangement links TRBV5-1 to TRBJ2-7; the match to TRBD2 covers 8 bases. Per germline, CDR1 SGHRS and CDR2 YFSETQ. This CDR3 region has 15 residues. V lost 3 bases, J lost 5 bases, and 10 bases stayed unmatched. For the CDR3, the DNA is TGCGCCAGCAGCTCTCAAAGCGGGAGTAGGGACGAGCAGTACTTC. Translation: CASSSQSGSRDEQYF.

This chain links TRBV9 with TRBJ2-7; unclear D gene. V lost 0 bases to trimming and J lost 2 bases, with 9 bases between them. From germline, CDR1 is SGDLS and CDR2 YYNGEE. The CDR3 contains 14 residues. CDR3 in amino acids: CASSVGPATYEQYF. CDR3 nucleotide sequence: TGTGCCAGCAGCGTAGGGCCAGCGACCTACGAGCAGTACTTC.

V usage is TRBV3-1 (or the pseudogene TRBV3-2) and J usage is TRBJ2-7, with 8 bases lining up with TRBD2. From germline, CDR1 is LGHDT and CDR2 YNNKEL (reference sequence). The CDR3 is 14 residues long. J was trimmed by 5 bases and V by 1 base; bases with no gene match: 4. CDR3 sequence reads: CASSQGSGGHEQYF. CDR3 DNA: TGTGCCAGCAGCCAAGGGTCGGGAGGGCACGAGCAGTACTTC.

V usage is TRBV2 and J usage is TRBJ1-1; D is undetermined. The CDR3 is made up of 15 amino acids. The V end was cut by 6 bases, the J end by 1 base, with 15 bases between. CDR1 is SNHLY and CDR2 is FYNNEI in the germline V gene. DNA of the CDR3: TGTGCCAGCAGCCCCAGAGGTCACCCGAACACTGAAGCTTTCTTT. It translates to CASSPRGHPNTEAFF.

V usage is TRBV7-8 and J usage is TRBJ2-3, with 7 bases that match TRBD2. Germline-derived CDR1 and CDR2 are SGHVS and FQNEAQ. The CDR3 has 14 amino acids. V was clipped by 5 bases and J by 4 bases; unmatched bases: 6. The CDR3 DNA reads TGTGCCAGCAGCCGAGGACTAGTAGCAGATACGCAGTATTTT. Translating gives CASSRGLVADTQYF.

This clone came up a few times. V and J are TRBV5-6 and TRBJ1-2; D might be TRBD1 (5 bases). The germline CDR1 and CDR2 sequences are SGHDT and YYEEEE. V dropped 3 bases and J dropped 0 bases, with 18 bases sitting between them. The CDR3 contains 17 residues. The CDR3 region has the DNA TGTGCCAGCAGCTCGAAATCACAGGCATCTCCTAACTATGGCTACACCTTC. As protein: CASSSKSQASPNYGYTF.

J is TRBJ1-1 and V is TRBV6-5; a possible D gene is TRBD1 (5 bases). The CDR3 loop spans 13 amino acids. CDR1 and CDR2 from the germline V gene are MNHEY and SVGAGI. V lost 6 bases and J lost 1, with 9 bases in between. CDR3 protein: CASRNDRNTEAFF. As DNA, the CDR3 is TGTGCCAGCAGGAACGACAGGAACACTGAAGCTTTCTTT.

There are a few counts of this clone. This chain uses TRBV5-5 with TRBJ2-3, with 8 positions matching TRBD2. Germline V gives CDR1 SGHKS, CDR2 YYEKEE (reference sequence). This CDR3 is 17 amino acids long. Unmatched junction bases numbered 13, after V lost 3 bases and J lost 4 bases. The CDR3, as DNA: TGTGCCAGCAGCTGGGCCCGGGGGAGCGGGAGCTCAGATACGCAGTATTTT. Its protein product is CASSWARGSGSSDTQYF.

The rearrangement links TRBV7-2 to TRBJ1-4; 7 bases align to TRBD1. The J segment lost 8 bases and the V segment lost 4 bases, leaving 13 bases of the junction unmatched. CDR3 length equals 16 residues. Germline-derived CDR1 and CDR2 are SGHTA and FQGNSA. CDR3 in amino acids: CASSSVKTGNKEKLFF. The CDR3 DNA reads as TGTGCCAGCAGCTCCGTAAAGACAGGGAATAAAGAAAAACTGTTTTTT.

The chain links TRBV6-6 to TRBJ1-1, with 8 positions matching TRBD1. Looked up from germline, CDR1 is MNHNY and CDR2 is SVGAGI (reference sequence). The ends lost 6 bases at V and 3 bases at J; junction bases unmatched: 6. The CDR3 contains 14 residues. CDR3 residues: CASRPGQGDTEAFF. In DNA, the CDR3 is TGTGCCAGCAGACCTGGACAGGGTGACACTGAAGCTTTCTTT.

J is TRBJ2-2 and V is TRBV20-1; 7 positions agree with TRBD1. The germline gives CDR1 DFQATT, CDR2 SNEGSKA (reference sequence). The CDR3 contains 15 residues. V lost 3 bases, J lost 5 bases, and 9 bases stayed unmatched. CDR3 sequence (DNA): TGCAGTGCTAGTGCGACAGGGACGGGGACCGGGGAGCTGTTTTTT. This gives the protein CSASATGTGTGELFF.